This T cell receptor (beta chain) appears in the sequencing data of a study of T cell changes during pregnancy in multiple sclerosis. The CDR3 runs 18 residues. Germline loops: CDR1 LGHNA, CDR2 YSLEER. With 3 bases clipped from V and 3 bases from J, the junction kept 13 bases outside the gene matches. Measured with immunoSEQ multiplex PCR; TCRdb has only the in-frame clones, and not every one. The table lists roughly 9,900 clones, roughly 90% of them singletons. The clonotype was recovered from a female donor in good health, enrolled as a control in a pregnancy study. The chain links TRBV4-3 to TRBJ2-2; 7 nucleotides align to TRBD1. The sample in question was CD8+ T cells from peripheral blood mononuclear cells, obtained in the first trimester of pregnancy. CDR3 bases: TGCGCCAGCAGCCAGTCAACTTCCGGGACAGAGGACACCGGGGAGCTGTTTTTT. It codes for CASSQSTSGTEDTGELFF.